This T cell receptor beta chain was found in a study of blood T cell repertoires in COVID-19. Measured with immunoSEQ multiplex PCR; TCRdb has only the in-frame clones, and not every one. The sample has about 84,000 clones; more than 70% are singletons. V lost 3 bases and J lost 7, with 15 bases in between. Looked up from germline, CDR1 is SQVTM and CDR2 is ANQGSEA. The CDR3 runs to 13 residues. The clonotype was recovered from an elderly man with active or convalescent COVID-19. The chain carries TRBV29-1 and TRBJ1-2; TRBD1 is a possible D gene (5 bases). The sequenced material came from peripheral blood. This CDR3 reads CSVEVGSGSGYTF. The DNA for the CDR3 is TGCAGCGTTGAGGTCGGGTCAGGGTCTGGCTACACCTTC.